Listed below are T cell receptor beta chains from one sample, sequenced in a study of PD-1 blockade in classical Hodgkin lymphoma. The repertoire was sequenced with immunoSEQ multiplex PCR; TCRdb's copy has only in-frame clones and lacks some. The sample includes 110,000 or so clones, around 90% of them seen just once. The source was peripheral blood mononuclear cells (PBMCs), collected before the fourth cycle of nivolumab. These receptors were collected from a human donor with classical Hodgkin lymphoma. Each CDR3 is given with its conserved first and last residue. The D gene is left open where the match is weak. Clone sizes are given selectively: once, few, many, or a class where the clone is expanded.

- TRBJ1-2 - TRBV5-1 CASSFDNTYGYTF TGCGCCAGCAGCTTCGACAACACCTATGGCTACACCTTC
- TRBJ2-7 TRBD1 TRBV28 CASSWGSLADRVGREQYF TGTGCCAGCAGTTGGGGATCACTCGCTGACAGGGTAGGGCGCGAGCAGTACTTC
- TRBJ1-5 - TRBV15 CATRRGNSNQPQHF TGTGCCACCAGACGGGGAAATAGCAATCAGCCCCAGCATTTT
- TRBJ2-6 - TRBV4-2 CASRGDSGANVLTF TGTGCCAGCAGGGGGGACTCTGGGGCCAACGTCCTGACTTTC
medium-sized TRBJ1-1 - TRBV13 CASRTRGGLNTEAFF TGTGCCAGCAGGACCCGGGGGGGACTGAACACTGAAGCTTTCTTT
- TRBJ2-3 TRBD2 TRBV5-1 CASSSPGTSGPRDTQYF TGCGCCAGCAGCTCCCCCGGGACTAGCGGGCCTCGAGATACGCAGTATTTT
once TRBJ1-1 - TRBV19 CASRALWREGTEAFF TGTGCCAGTAGAGCCCTTTGGCGGGAGGGCACTGAAGCTTTCTTT
- TRBJ2-2 TRBD2 TRBV28 CASSLQGTSTGELFF TGTGCCAGCAGTTTACAAGGGACTAGCACCGGGGAGCTGTTTTTT
- TRBJ1-5 - TRBV27 CASSGGTVSNQPQHF TGTGCCAGCAGTGGCGGGACGGTTAGCAATCAGCCCCAGCATTTT
- TRBJ2-7 TRBD1 TRBV14 CASSLRTGGLYEQYF TGTGCCAGCAGCCTCAGGACAGGGGGCCTCTACGAGCAGTACTTC
- TRBJ1-1 - TRBV6-5 CAALGGMNTEAFF TGTGCCGCCCTTGGGGGGATGAACACTGAAGCTTTCTTT
- TRBJ1-5 - TRBV27 CASSLRGTQPQHF TGTGCCAGCAGTTTGAGAGGGACGCAGCCCCAGCATTTT
- TRBJ1-1 TRBD1 TRBV19 CASSHRGMETEAFF TGTGCCAGTAGTCACAGGGGAATGGAGACTGAAGCTTTCTTT
few TRBJ1-1 - TRBV25-1 CASSTAWGAFF TGTGCCAGCAGTACAGCATGGGGGGCTTTCTTT
- TRBJ1-1 - TRBV30 CAWSVVGATEAFF TGTGCCTGGAGTGTCGTGGGGGCCACTGAAGCTTTCTTT
- TRBJ1-6 TRBD1 TRBV7-2 CASSFPRDRVSPLHF TGTGCCAGCAGCTTTCCGAGGGACAGGGTCTCACCCCTCCACTTT
- TRBJ2-5 - TRBV4-1 CASSQGQRETQYF TGCGCCAGCAGCCAAGGTCAAAGGGAGACCCAGTACTTC
- TRBJ1-2 TRBD1 TRBV13 CASSLGGTGDNYGYTF TGTGCCAGCAGCTTAGGGGGGACAGGGGATAACTATGGCTACACCTTC
- TRBJ2-2 - TRBV28 CASSFVQNTGELFF TGTGCCAGCAGTTTCGTCCAAAACACCGGGGAGCTGTTTTTT
- TRBJ2-2 - TRBV4-3 CASSQDAGAGQPAKLFF TGCGCCAGCAGCCAAGATGCAGGGGCGGGCCAGCCCGCGAAGCTGTTTTTT
- TRBJ2-7 TRBD2 TRBV30 CAWGLAYEQYF TGTGCCTGGGGACTAGCCTACGAGCAGTACTTC
- TRBJ2-2 - TRBV18 CASSRASPGNTGELFF TGTGCCAGCTCACGAGCTTCTCCAGGGAACACCGGGGAGCTGTTTTTT
- TRBJ2-1 - TRBV28 CASSSSWNEQFF TGTGCCAGCAGTTCGAGCTGGAATGAGCAGTTCTTC
- TRBJ1-1 TRBD1 TRBV10-3 CAISVNTGTGNTEAFF TGTGCCATCAGTGTGAACACCGGGACAGGGAACACTGAAGCTTTCTTT
few TRBJ1-1 - TRBV29-1 CSVKPPGAEAFF TGCAGCGTTAAACCCCCGGGCGCTGAAGCTTTCTTT
- TRBJ2-5 - TRBV2 CASSRLGQETQYF TGTGCCAGCAGCCGACTGGGCCAAGAGACCCAGTACTTC
- TRBJ2-3 - TRBV28 CASSFTDTQYF TGTGCCAGCAGTTTCACAGATACGCAGTATTTT
- TRBJ2-3 TRBD2 TRBV11-2 CASSLGSGGRGTDTQYF TGTGCCAGCAGCTTAGGTTCGGGGGGAAGGGGCACAGATACGCAGTATTTT
- TRBJ2-7 - TRBV30 CAWSGGNEQYF TGTGCCTGGAGTGGCGGGAACGAGCAGTACTTC
- TRBJ1-1 TRBD1 TRBV7-2 CASSLGGTGGNTEAFF TGTGCCAGCAGCTTAGGGGGGACAGGAGGAAACACTGAAGCTTTCTTT
- TRBJ1-6 - TRBV7-8 CASSLAQIRASPLHF TGTGCCAGCAGCTTAGCACAAATTAGGGCTTCACCCCTCCACTTT
- TRBJ1-3 - TRBV28 CASRGQPSGNTIYF TGTGCCAGCAGAGGGCAGCCCTCTGGAAACACCATATATTTT
- TRBJ2-7 - TRBV5-6 CASSPGRRSYEQYF TGTGCCAGCAGCCCTGGAAGGCGCTCCTACGAGCAGTACTTC
- TRBJ2-1 TRBD1 TRBV27 CASSPMGFRDRHHNEQFF TGTGCCAGCAGTCCTATGGGGTTCCGGGACAGGCATCACAATGAGCAGTTCTTC
- TRBJ1-6 - TRBV28 CASSSISGTSHSPLHF TGTGCCAGCAGTTCTATCTCCGGGACGTCCCATTCACCCCTCCACTTT
- TRBJ2-7 TRBD1 TRBV27 CASSSQGQGLAYEQYF TGTGCCAGCAGTTCACAAGGACAGGGGCTGGCCTACGAGCAGTACTTC
many TRBJ2-1 TRBD2 TRBV30 CARGSGLAGVNEQFF TGTGCTCGTGGGTCAGGACTAGCGGGAGTCAATGAGCAGTTCTTC
- TRBJ1-5 - TRBV6-1 CAHSLGGTQPQHF TGTGCCCACAGCTTGGGGGGAACTCAGCCCCAGCATTTT
- TRBJ1-2 - TRBV10-3 CAISDPPGRGNYGYTF TGTGCCATCAGTGACCCGCCAGGGAGAGGAAACTATGGCTACACCTTC
- TRBJ2-1 - TRBV10-2 CASSGSYSYNEQFF TGCGCCAGCTCGGGGAGCTACTCCTACAATGAGCAGTTCTTC
once TRBJ1-1 TRBD1 TRBV11-2 CASSRRLSSGLDRVTEAFF TGTGCCAGCAGCCGCCGCCTGTCCTCCGGTTTGGACAGGGTCACTGAAGCTTTCTTT
- TRBJ1-5 - TRBV6-5 CASRDPTAGNQPQHF TGTGCCAGCAGGGACCCGACAGCGGGCAATCAGCCCCAGCATTTT
once TRBJ2-7 - TRBV14 CASSQELSGYEQYF TGTGCCAGCAGCCAAGAGCTTAGCGGTTACGAGCAGTACTTC
once TRBJ2-1 TRBD2 TRBV5-1 CASSRGDSGRIDNEQFF TGCGCCAGCAGCCGGGGGGATAGCGGGAGGATCGACAATGAGCAGTTCTTC
- TRBJ2-2 - TRBV4-2 CASTYTGELFF TGTGCCAGCACCTACACCGGGGAGCTGTTTTTT
- TRBJ1-5 - TRBV19 CASSQGTPYSNQPQHF TGTGCCAGTAGTCAGGGGACACCCTATAGCAATCAGCCCCAGCATTTT
- TRBJ2-7 - TRBV28 CASSLEGTPYEQYF TGTGCCAGCAGTTTGGAAGGGACCCCGTACGAGCAGTACTTC
- TRBJ2-7 - TRBV4-2 CASSQVPFGAGEQYF TGTGCCAGCAGCCAAGTACCGTTTGGCGCCGGGGAGCAGTACTTC
once TRBJ1-1 - TRBV10-2 CASSDHRAGMNTEAFF TGCGCCAGCAGTGATCACAGGGCGGGGATGAACACTGAAGCTTTCTTT
- TRBJ2-7 TRBD1 TRBV2 CASRRGTESYEQYF TGTGCCAGCAGGAGGGGGACAGAGTCCTACGAGCAGTACTTC
- TRBJ1-5 - TRBV4-1 CASKRDEDSNQPQHF TGCGCCAGCAAAAGGGACGAAGATAGCAATCAGCCCCAGCATTTT
few TRBJ1-1 - TRBV29-1 CSGETSLNTEAFF TGCAGCGGGGAGACAAGCCTGAACACTGAAGCTTTCTTT
- TRBJ1-1 TRBD1 TRBV2 CASTQRAGQLNTEAFF TGTGCCAGCACCCAAAGGGCGGGACAGTTGAACACTGAAGCTTTCTTT
- TRBJ1-2 - TRBV7-8 CASSPASGVGYTF TGTGCCAGCAGCCCGGCCAGTGGGGTTGGCTACACCTTC
- TRBJ2-7 TRBD2 TRBV11-3 CASSLGGTSGRYEQYF TGTGCCAGCAGCTTAGGGGGGACTAGCGGACGCTACGAGCAGTACTTC